The 32 T cell receptor beta chains listed next were all sequenced from one sample in a study of T cells in Graves' hyperthyroidism and ophthalmopathy. Template material for amplifying TCR beta CDR3 regions consisted of RNA transcripts. Initially, a first-round RT-PCR of the TCR CDR3 employed the HTBI primer set. TCRdb recomputed calls from the multiplex PCR reads with MiXCR, one row per CDR3 protein. Of roughly 240,000 distinct CDR3 sequences in the sample, approximately 23% were seen once. Sequencing input: blood. The receptors were sampled from a woman in her thirties or forties with Graves' ophthalmopathy.

The chain recombines TRBV28 with TRBJ2-4; 12 bases fit TRBD2. Germline V gives CDR1 MDHEN, CDR2 SYDVKM. The CDR3 loop spans 17 amino acids. J gave up 0 bases and V 5 bases, and 5 bases lay outside the gene matches. CDR3 in amino acids: CASSPSGRGLAKNIQYF. The CDR3, as DNA: TGTGCCAGCAGTCCTAGCGGGAGGGGACTAGCCAAAAACATTCAGTACTTC. Filled out from reference TRBV28 and TRBJ2-4, the complete variable domain reads DVKVTQSSRYLVKRTGEKVFLECVQDMDHENMFWYRQDPGLGLRLIYFSYDVKMKEKGDIPEGYSVSREKKERFSLILESASTNQTSMYLCASSPSGRGLAKNIQYFGAGTRLSVL.

This clonotype appeared many times. V usage is TRBV6-1 and J usage is TRBJ2-7; 7 nucleotides line up with TRBD2. The CDR3 length is 13 residues. CDR1 is MNHNS, CDR2 SASEGT, per germline. V lost 7 bases to trimming and J lost 7 bases; unmatched junction nucleotides: 10. The CDR3 DNA is TGTGCCAGCAATAAGCGGGGTGGTAATGAGCAGTACTTC. Amino acids: CASNKRGGNEQYF.

This clonotype showed up many times. J is TRBJ1-1 and V is TRBV5-1; D gene unclear. CDR1 and CDR2 (germline): SGHRS, YFSETQ. The CDR3 consists of 15 residues. The V gene lost 4 bases and the J gene lost 1 base, with 14 bases spanning the gap. This CDR3 is CASSVMGRENTEAFF. The DNA of the CDR3 is TGCGCCAGCAGCGTGATGGGGAGAGAGAACACTGAAGCTTTCTTT.

This clonotype was observed many times. The chain couples TRBV28 to TRBJ1-6; TRBD1 matches at 10 bases. CDR1 and CDR2 (germline): MDHEN, SYDVKM. V was pared by 5 bases and J by 0 bases, with 10 bases of the junction left unmatched. CDR3 size: 19 residues. The CDR3 here is CASSPEGQGSNSYNSPLHF. In DNA, the CDR3 is TGTGCCAGCAGTCCCGAGGGACAGGGGTCCAACTCCTATAATTCACCCCTCCACTTT. Using reference TRBV28 and TRBJ1-6 for the parts outside the CDR3, the full variable domain is DVKVTQSSRYLVKRTGEKVFLECVQDMDHENMFWYRQDPGLGLRLIYFSYDVKMKEKGDIPEGYSVSREKKERFSLILESASTNQTSMYLCASSPEGQGSNSYNSPLHFGNGTRLTVT.

This clonotype was detected ten times or more. The CDR3 region is CASSLNREQYF. Written as DNA, the CDR3 is TGCGCCAGCAGCTTGAACAGGGAGCAGTACTTC. This chain joins TRBV5-1 and TRBJ2-7, with D tentatively TRBD1 (5 bases). Trimming removed 1 base from V and 7 bases from J, with 6 bases in between. Germline assignment: CDR1 SGHRS and CDR2 YFSETQ. The CDR3 has 11 residues.

This clonotype was seen ten or more times. V is TRBV7-3 and J is TRBJ1-5; D call uncertain. Germline V gives CDR1 SGHTA, CDR2 FQGTGA. V gave up 5 bases and J gave up 7 bases, with 21 bases separating them. The CDR3 consists of 16 residues. CDR3 sequence (DNA): TGTGCCAGCAGCCGCACCCTCAAGGGCGGTGGACAGCCCCAGCATTTT. As protein: CASSRTLKGGGQPQHF.

This clonotype has ten or more counts. The CDR3 DNA sequence: TGTGCCAGCAGTTACGTCGGTAGTAGCGGCTACGAGCAGTACTTC. Its translation: CASSYVGSSGYEQYF. The chain links TRBV6-5 to TRBJ2-7; a possible D gene is TRBD2 (6 bases). CDR1 and CDR2 (germline): MNHEY, SVGAGI. The CDR3 consists of 15 residues. Trimming pared 2 bases from V and 3 bases from J, leaving 14 bases between.

The rearrangement joins TRBV14 to TRBJ2-7, with D maybe TRBD2 (5 bases). Trimming pared 1 base from V and 6 bases from J, leaving 22 bases between. CDR1 is SGHDN, CDR2 FVKESK, per germline. This CDR3 is 17 amino acids long. CDR3 DNA sequence: TGTGCCAGCAGCCAAGCGTGGGGAGCGCAGAGAGTGGGCGAGCAGTACTTC. It yields the protein CASSQAWGAQRVGEQYF. Based on the CDR3 plus reference TRBV14 and TRBJ2-7, the full variable domain is EAGVTQFPSHSVIEKGQTVTLRCDPISGHDNLYWYRRVMGKEIKFLLHFVKESKQDESGMPNNRFLAERTGGTYSTLKVQPAELEDSGVYFCASSQAWGAQRVGEQYFGPGTRLTVT.

A word on this clonotype: A much larger clone differs by one base, so this may be a read error. The gene calls are TRBV29-1 and TRBJ2-4; D gene ambiguous. Germline CDR1 and CDR2: SQVTM and ANQGSEA. CDR3 length: 13 amino acids. Trimming pared 8 bases from V and 4 bases from J, leaving 15 bases between. The CDR3: CSIVFVGKNIQYF. CDR3 bases: TGCAGCATTGTATTCGTAGGGAAAAACATTCAGTACTTC.

This clonotype was seen many times. The rearrangement uses TRBV11-2 and TRBJ2-2; 9 bases are a match to TRBD1. Unmatched junction bases numbered 4, after V lost 5 bases and J lost 0 bases. CDR3 length: 16 amino acids. In germline, CDR1 is SGHAT, CDR2 FQNNGV. The CDR3 reads CASSPRQGANTGELFF. CDR3 coding DNA: TGTGCCAGCAGCCCCAGACAGGGGGCGAACACCGGGGAGCTGTTTTTT. The full variable domain, its missing parts supplied by reference TRBV11-2 and TRBJ2-2, is EAGVAQSPRYKIIEKRQSVAFWCNPISGHATLYWYQQILGQGPKLLIQFQNNGVVDDSQLPKDRFSAERLKGVDSTLKIQPAKLEDSAVYLCASSPRQGANTGELFFGEGSRLTVL.

This clonotype was counted many times. The rearrangement uses TRBV20-1 and TRBJ2-1, with 14 positions matching TRBD2. CDR3 length: 15 amino acids. The germline gives CDR1 DFQATT, CDR2 SNEGSKA (reference sequence). The junction had 2 bases not matched to a gene; V was cut back by 0 bases and J by 7 bases. The CDR3 reads CSARDGTSGSNEQFF. Here the CDR3 DNA reads TGCAGTGCTAGAGATGGGACTAGCGGGAGTAATGAGCAGTTCTTC.

The table lists this clonotype with many counts. The V call is TRBV29-1, the J call TRBJ1-2; D call uncertain. With 3 bases removed from V and 8 bases from J, the gap between germline ends came to 19 bases. Germline CDR1 and CDR2: SQVTM and ANQGSEA. This CDR3 spans 14 amino acids. Here the CDR3 reads CSVDLSGGLRGYTF. DNA for the CDR3: TGCAGCGTTGATCTGAGCGGTGGGCTGAGAGGCTACACCTTC. Full variable domain (remainder filled in from reference TRBV29-1 and TRBJ1-2): SAVISQKPSRDICQRGTSLTIQCQVDSQVTMMFWYRQQPGQSLTLIATANQGSEATYESGFVIDKFPISRPNLTFSTLTVSNMSPEDSSIYLCSVDLSGGLRGYTFGSGTRLTVV.

This clonotype was observed many times. V gene TRBV7-9 combines with J gene TRBJ2-7; 11 bases align to TRBD1. The CDR3 runs to 17 residues. Germline V lookup: CDR1 SEHNR, CDR2 FQNEAQ (reference sequence). The ends lost 0 bases at V and 7 bases at J; junction bases unmatched: 11. The CDR3: CASSLATRTGGSGEQYF. The CDR3 DNA reads TGTGCCAGCAGCTTAGCCACCAGGACAGGGGGCTCAGGGGAGCAGTACTTC.

The CDR3 DNA reads as TGTGCCAGCAGTTACCTACCAACCCTTGAAGCTTTCTTT. Translating it yields CASSYLPTLEAFF. The chain joins TRBV6-5 to TRBJ1-1, with D unclear. The germline V and J ends were trimmed by 2 bases and 7 bases, with 11 bases remaining between them. The V gene's germline CDR1 is MNHEY and CDR2 SVGAGI. The CDR3 extends over 13 amino acids.

This clonotype was picked up many times. Here the CDR3 reads CASSESRQRVSSYEQYF. In nucleotides, the CDR3 is TGTGCCAGCAGTGAAAGCCGACAGCGGGTGAGCTCCTACGAGCAGTACTTC. The V gene is TRBV2, the J gene TRBJ2-7, with D possibly TRBD2 on 6 matching bases. The CDR3 sequence is 17 residues long. Trimming stripped 2 bases from V and 0 bases from J, with 17 bases between. The germline CDR1 and CDR2 sequences are SNHLY and FYNNEI.

Points on this clonotype: A much larger clone differs by one base, so this may be a read error. V usage is TRBV30 and J usage is TRBJ2-7, with a weak D call TRBD2 (7 bases). Per germline, CDR1 GTSNPN and CDR2 SVGIG (reference sequence). Trimming removed 4 bases at V and 6 bases at J, with 16 bases between. There are 13 residues in the CDR3. Here the CDR3 reads CAWTGAGAREQYF. Written as DNA, the CDR3 is TGTGCCTGGACGGGGGCGGGAGCACGCGAGCAGTACTTC.

This clonotype occurred once. The chain uses TRBV20-1 and TRBJ1-1; possibly TRBD1 for D (5 bases). Germline-derived CDR1 and CDR2 are DFQATT and SNEGSKA (reference sequence). Deletions cut 6 bases from V and 3 bases from J, with 20 bases between. CDR3 size: 15 residues. The chain's CDR3 is CSAPPGATSDTEAFF. The CDR3 coding sequence is TGCAGTGCCCCGCCTGGGGCGACTTCGGACACTGAAGCTTTCTTT.

This clonotype was counted ten times or more. The chain links TRBV30 to TRBJ2-7, with D unresolved. The V gene lost 4 bases and the J gene lost 3 bases, with 10 bases spanning the gap. Germline loops: CDR1 GTSNPN, CDR2 SVGIG (reference sequence). The CDR3 is 12 amino acids. The CDR3 DNA sequence: TGTGCCTGGACCTCGGGCTACTACGAGCAGTACTTC. The encoded protein is CAWTSGYYEQYF.

There are many counts of this clonotype. CDR3 in amino acids: CASTSRQGAYEQYF. The CDR3 DNA reads as TGTGCCAGCACCTCGCGACAGGGGGCCTACGAGCAGTACTTC. The chain recombines TRBV12-3 or TRBV12-4 with TRBJ2-7; 9 bases map to TRBD1. The CDR3 is 14 residues long. Losses at the gene ends were 7 bases for V and 2 bases for J; bases not matched to a gene: 6.

This clonotype was seen ten or more times. The rearrangement links TRBV7-3 to TRBJ1-2, with D perhaps matching TRBD1 (5 bases). V shed 3 bases and J shed 5 bases, with 10 bases lying between them. The germline gives CDR1 SGHTA, CDR2 FQGTGA. The CDR3 covers 13 residues. In DNA, the CDR3 is TGTGCCAGCAGCTTCGGGGCCCAGTATGGCTACACCTTC. Translated, it gives CASSFGAQYGYTF.

This clonotype has only a few counts. The chain employs TRBV24-1 and TRBJ2-7; TRBD1 aligns across 8 bases. CDR3 length equals 14 residues. From germline, CDR1 is KGHDR and CDR2 SFDVKD. V was pared by 9 bases and J by 6 bases, with 12 bases of the junction left unmatched. CDR3 bases: TGTGCCACCTCCATGGGCAGGGGGCTAGGCGAGCAGTACTTC. Translated: CATSMGRGLGEQYF.

The chain joins TRBV6-1 to TRBJ2-7; D gene ambiguous. The germline gives CDR1 MNHNS, CDR2 SASEGT. This CDR3 spans 12 amino acids. The V and J ends lost 7 bases and 4 bases respectively, with 11 bases between them. The CDR3 sequence is CASTPDAYEQYF. DNA of the CDR3: TGTGCCAGCACCCCCGACGCATACGAGCAGTACTTC.

The chain combines TRBV6-5 with TRBJ2-7, with 8 bases fitting TRBD2. After removal of 7 bases from V and 2 bases from J, the junction contained 10 bases not matched to a gene. The CDR3 consists of 15 residues. Germline CDR1 MNHEY, CDR2 SVGAGI. The CDR3 sequence is CASKFGTSGAYEQYF. The CDR3 bases are TGTGCCAGCAAGTTTGGGACTAGTGGCGCCTACGAGCAGTACTTC.

In its sample, this clonotype was seen many times. The chain couples TRBV19 to TRBJ2-4; 8 bases align to TRBD2. The junction had 14 bases not matched to a gene; V was cut back by 4 bases and J by 12 bases. Germline V gene sequence: CDR1 LNHDA, CDR2 SQIVND (reference sequence). The CDR3 sequence is 15 residues long. In DNA, the CDR3 is TGTGCCAGTAGTAACCGGGAGGGAGCGGGACCCGCTCAGTACTTC. Residues: CASSNREGAGPAQYF.

This clonotype was observed at least ten times. V gene TRBV20-1 combines with J gene TRBJ2-1, with D tentatively TRBD2 (5 bases). In germline, CDR1 is DFQATT, CDR2 SNEGSKA (reference sequence). Trimming removed 7 bases at V and 2 bases at J, with 18 bases between. The CDR3 sequence is 15 residues long. CDR3 nucleotides: TGCAGTGGCCTAGCTTTGCTCCTTCCCTACAATGAGCAGTTCTTC. This sequence encodes CSGLALLLPYNEQFF.

The chain links TRBV20-1 to TRBJ1-1; D is uncertain. Per germline, CDR1 DFQATT and CDR2 SNEGSKA (reference sequence). V lost 3 bases to trimming and J lost 3 bases, with 8 bases between them. This CDR3 has 12 residues. The CDR3 DNA reads as TGCAGTGCTAGTTTCCGATACACTGAAGCTTTCTTT. Residues: CSASFRYTEAFF.

This clonotype was recorded at least ten times. For the CDR3, the DNA is TGTGCCAGCAGAGAACGGGGGCAAGCTGAAGCTTTCTTT. It yields the protein CASRERGQAEAFF. The V gene is TRBV25-1, the J gene TRBJ1-1; D may be TRBD1 (6 bases). V was cut by 6 bases and J by 6 bases, with 14 bases left in between. CDR1 and CDR2 (germline): MGHDK, SYGVNS. CDR3 length: 13 amino acids.

This clonotype occurred many times. V is TRBV7-6 and J is TRBJ1-1, with 8 bases lining up with TRBD1. With V trimmed by 3 bases and J by 8 bases, 5 bases remained unmatched. The CDR3 is 13 amino acids. Germline CDR1 is SGHVS and CDR2 is FNYEAQ. CDR3 sequence (DNA): TGTGCCAGCAGCTTGGGGACAGGCTCGGAAGCTTTCTTT. Protein: CASSLGTGSEAFF.

This clonotype was recorded many times. This chain uses TRBV27 with TRBJ2-7; unclear D gene. Germline loops: CDR1 MNHEY, CDR2 SMNVEV (reference sequence). The CDR3 sequence is 13 residues long. V was pared by 0 bases and J by 6 bases, with 9 bases between. The CDR3 loop is CASSLSQNSEQYF. The CDR3 DNA reads TGTGCCAGCAGTTTATCGCAAAACTCCGAGCAGTACTTC.

The J gene is TRBJ2-2, the V gene TRBV28; possibly TRBD1 for D (6 bases). V lost 6 bases, J lost 0 bases, and 11 bases lay in between. The germline CDR1 and CDR2 sequences are MDHEN and SYDVKM. The CDR3 sequence is 15 residues long. The CDR3 DNA reads TGTGCCAGCAGCCTACAGGGTACGAACACCGGGGAGCTGTTTTTT. Amino acid sequence: CASSLQGTNTGELFF.

The sample holds many counts of this clonotype. V and J are TRBV4-1 and TRBJ1-5; D call uncertain. The V gene's germline CDR1 is MGHRA and CDR2 YSYEKL. This CDR3 spans 15 amino acids. V lost 0 bases and J lost 0, with 6 bases in between. The chain's CDR3 is CASSQDQNSNQPQHF. CDR3 sequence (DNA): TGCGCCAGCAGCCAAGATCAAAATAGCAATCAGCCCCAGCATTTT.

In its sample, this clonotype was seen many times. The chain employs TRBV20-1 and TRBJ2-7; the D is unclear. CDR3 length equals 14 residues. V shed 6 bases and J shed 3 bases, with 18 bases lying between them. The germline CDR1 and CDR2 sequences are DFQATT and SNEGSKA (reference sequence). CDR3 bases: TGCAGTGCCCCACCAGCTAGAGAGGTCTACGAGCAGTACTTC. Encoded protein: CSAPPAREVYEQYF.